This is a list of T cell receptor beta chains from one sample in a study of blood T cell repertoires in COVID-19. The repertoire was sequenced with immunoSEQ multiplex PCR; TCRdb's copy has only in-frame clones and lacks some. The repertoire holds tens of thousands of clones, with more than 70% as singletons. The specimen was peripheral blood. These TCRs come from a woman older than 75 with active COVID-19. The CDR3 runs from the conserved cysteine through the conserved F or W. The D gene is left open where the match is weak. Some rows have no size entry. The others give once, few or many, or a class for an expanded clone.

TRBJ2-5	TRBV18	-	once	CASSPPGWAQYF	TGTGCCAGCTCACCGCCGGGGTGGGCCCAGTACTTC
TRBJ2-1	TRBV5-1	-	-	CASSPPATNEQFF	TGCGCCAGCAGCCCCCCAGCGACCAATGAGCAGTTCTTC
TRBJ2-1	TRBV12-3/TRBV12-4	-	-	CASSSGAEKVFF	TGTGCCAGCAGTTCGGGAGCGGAAAAGGTGTTCTTC
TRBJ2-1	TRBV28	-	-	CAIGAANEQFF	TGTGCCATCGGAGCGGCGAATGAGCAGTTCTTC
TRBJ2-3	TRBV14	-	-	CASSRAGGTDTQYF	TGTGCCAGCAGCCGAGCGGGCGGAACAGATACGCAGTATTTT
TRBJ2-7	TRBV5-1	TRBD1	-	CASSFGTDEQYF	TGCGCCAGCAGCTTCGGGACAGACGAGCAGTACTTC
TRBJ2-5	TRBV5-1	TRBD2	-	CASSPGAGGIQETQYF	TGCGCCAGCAGCCCGGGGGCGGGAGGGATCCAAGAGACCCAGTACTTC
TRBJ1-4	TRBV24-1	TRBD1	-	CATSDPGGEKLFF	TGTGCCACCAGTGATCCAGGGGGAGAAAAACTGTTTTTT
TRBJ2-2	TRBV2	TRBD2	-	CASRRGGTDTGELFF	TGTGCCTCTAGAAGGGGAGGGACGGACACCGGGGAGCTGTTTTTT
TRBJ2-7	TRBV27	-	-	CASSLLRERSYEQYF	TGTGCCAGCAGTTTATTACGGGAGCGTTCCTACGAGCAGTACTTC
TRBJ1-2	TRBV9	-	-	CASTPSDSYYGYTF	TGTGCCAGCACCCCCTCCGACAGCTACTATGGCTACACCTTC
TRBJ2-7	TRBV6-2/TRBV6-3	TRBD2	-	CASSSRTSGYEQYF	TGTGCCAGCAGCTCCAGGACTAGCGGCTACGAGCAGTACTTC
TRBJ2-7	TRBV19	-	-	CASKSKGGSYEQYF	TGTGCCAGTAAGAGCAAAGGGGGCTCCTACGAGCAGTACTTC
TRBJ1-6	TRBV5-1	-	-	CASSLEPSKNSPLHF	TGCGCCAGCAGCTTGGAACCGTCTAAGAATTCACCCCTCCACTTT
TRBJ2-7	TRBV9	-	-	CASSVGGHSYEQYF	TGTGCCAGCAGCGTAGGGGGACACTCCTACGAGCAGTACTTC
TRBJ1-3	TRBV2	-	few	CASSATDRIGNTIYF	TGTGCCAGCAGTGCCACAGACAGGATTGGAAACACCATATATTTT
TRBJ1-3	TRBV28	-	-	CASSLATVGAGNTIYF	TGTGCCAGCAGTTTGGCGACAGTAGGGGCTGGAAACACCATATATTTT
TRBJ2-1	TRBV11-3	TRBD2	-	CASSNGLAVDNEQFF	TGTGCCAGCAGCAACGGACTAGCGGTAGACAATGAGCAGTTCTTC
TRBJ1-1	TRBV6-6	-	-	CASSPILNTEAFF	TGTGCCAGCAGTCCAATCCTGAACACTGAAGCTTTCTTT
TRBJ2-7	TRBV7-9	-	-	CASSSAPRYEQYF	TGTGCCAGCAGCTCTGCACCACGGTACGAGCAGTACTTC
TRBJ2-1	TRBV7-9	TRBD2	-	CASSLGTSGSSVNEQFF	TGTGCCAGCAGCTTGGGGACTAGCGGGAGTAGCGTCAATGAGCAGTTCTTC
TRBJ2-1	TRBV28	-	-	CASTGDASSYNEQFF	TGTGCCAGCACCGGAGACGCGAGCTCCTACAATGAGCAGTTCTTC
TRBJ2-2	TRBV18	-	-	CASSPGVNTGELFF	TGTGCCAGCTCACCAGGAGTTAACACCGGGGAGCTGTTTTTT
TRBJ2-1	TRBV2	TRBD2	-	CAMTSGTSSYNEQFF	TGTGCCATGACTAGCGGGACTAGCTCCTACAATGAGCAGTTCTTC
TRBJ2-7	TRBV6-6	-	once	CASSYSTWSYEQYF	TGTGCCAGCAGTTACTCAACTTGGTCCTACGAGCAGTACTTC
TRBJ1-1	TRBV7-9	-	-	CASSRSSMNTEAFF	TGTGCCAGCAGCCGCAGTTCCATGAACACTGAAGCTTTCTTT
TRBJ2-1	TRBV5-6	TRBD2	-	CASSPRLAIIDEQFF	TGTGCCAGCAGCCCTCGACTAGCGATCATCGATGAGCAGTTCTTC
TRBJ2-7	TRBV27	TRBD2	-	CASSPRLAGASDEQYF	TGTGCCAGCAGTCCCCGACTAGCGGGAGCTTCCGACGAGCAGTACTTC
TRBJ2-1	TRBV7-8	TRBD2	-	CASTSRAGGAYNEQFF	TGTGCCAGCACCTCGAGGGCGGGAGGGGCCTACAATGAGCAGTTCTTC
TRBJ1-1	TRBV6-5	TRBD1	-	CASYRGEGTEAFF	TGTGCCAGCTACAGGGGGGAGGGCACTGAAGCTTTCTTT